This is a list of T cell receptor beta chains from one sample in a study of T cell responses to AZD1222 COVID-19 vaccine. TCRdb's copy holds only in-frame clones and misses some; the assay was immunoSEQ multiplex PCR. Among some 160,000 clones listed, roughly 92% were seen once. The sample in question was peripheral blood, obtained on day 0 of AZD1222 vaccination. All receptors derive from an adult in good health. The CDR3 runs from the conserved cysteine through the conserved F or W. The D gene is left open where the match is weak. Clone size is stated in some rows and not others, as once, few, many or a class when expanded.

v_call	clone_size	d_call	j_call	cdr3_aa	cdr3_nt
TRBV9	.	.	TRBJ2-7	CASSPGPSGFYEQYF	TGTGCCAGCAGCCCCGGGCCTTCTGGGTTCTACGAGCAGTACTTC
TRBV19	.	TRBD1	TRBJ2-2	CASTLDRHTGELFF	TGTGCCAGTACCTTGGACAGGCACACCGGGGAGCTGTTTTTT
TRBV9	.	TRBD1	TRBJ2-3	CASSARQGTDTQYF	TGTGCCAGCAGCGCTAGACAGGGGACAGATACGCAGTATTTT
TRBV5-1	once	.	TRBJ2-3	CASRPDRRNTDTQYF	TGCGCCAGCAGACCAGACAGGCGGAACACAGATACGCAGTATTTT
TRBV5-5	.	TRBD1	TRBJ1-2	CASSREWDRRGINYGYTF	TGTGCCAGCAGCCGAGAATGGGACAGGCGGGGAATTAACTATGGCTACACCTTC
TRBV19	.	.	TRBJ2-2	CATSRGGGVGTGELFF	TGTGCCACTAGTCGGGGAGGGGGCGTTGGTACCGGGGAGCTGTTTTTT
TRBV18	.	.	TRBJ2-7	CASSDSWRYEQYF	TGTGCCAGCTCAGACAGTTGGAGGTACGAGCAGTACTTC
TRBV6-5	.	.	TRBJ1-2	CASSYSEIQGYGYTF	TGTGCCAGCAGTTACTCGGAAATACAAGGCTATGGCTACACCTTC
TRBV12-3/TRBV12-4	.	.	TRBJ1-1	CASSNDGGTEAFF	TGTGCCAGCAGTAACGATGGGGGGACTGAAGCTTTCTTT
TRBV11-2	.	.	TRBJ2-5	CASSLEDAGTQYF	TGTGCCAGCAGCTTAGAGGACGCAGGGACCCAGTACTTC
TRBV27	.	.	TRBJ2-6	CASSLQVLSSGANVLTF	TGTGCCAGCAGTTTACAGGTCCTGAGCTCTGGGGCCAACGTCCTGACTTTC
TRBV5-8	once	.	TRBJ1-1	CASSLRGDTEAFF	TGTGCCAGCAGCTTGCGTGGAGACACTGAAGCTTTCTTT
TRBV6-5	.	TRBD1	TRBJ2-1	CAGTGGYNEQFF	TGTGCCGGGACAGGGGGCTACAATGAGCAGTTCTTC
TRBV30	.	.	TRBJ2-7	CAWSRIAYEQYF	TGTGCCTGGAGCCGGATAGCTTACGAGCAGTACTTC
TRBV5-4	.	.	TRBJ2-7	CASSPSSREAYEQYF	TGTGCCAGCAGCCCCTCGTCCAGGGAAGCCTACGAGCAGTACTTC
TRBV7-9	.	TRBD1	TRBJ2-3	CASSLWRGQGTDTQYF	TGTGCCAGCAGTCTTTGGAGGGGACAGGGCACAGATACGCAGTATTTT
TRBV5-1	.	.	TRBJ2-2	CASSLVPEELFF	TGCGCCAGCAGCTTGGTCCCGGAGGAGCTGTTTTTT
TRBV5-5	.	TRBD2	TRBJ2-7	CASSWGGVIISGEQYF	TGTGCCAGCAGCTGGGGAGGGGTAATAATTTCTGGCGAGCAGTACTTC
TRBV29-1	.	TRBD1	TRBJ1-2	CSVGMGTGGRSYMGYTF	TGCAGCGTTGGTATGGGGACAGGGGGCCGCAGTTATATGGGCTACACCTTC
TRBV6-2/TRBV6-3	.	.	TRBJ2-1	CASSYDFHREQFF	TGTGCCAGCAGTTACGACTTCCACAGGGAGCAGTTCTTC
TRBV27	few	TRBD2	TRBJ2-7	CASRGLAEHSYEQYF	TGTGCCAGCAGGGGACTAGCGGAACACTCCTACGAGCAGTACTTC
TRBV27	.	TRBD2	TRBJ2-1	CATKGLAEGGKLNEQFF	TGTGCCACCAAGGGACTAGCGGAGGGAGGTAAATTGAATGAGCAGTTCTTC